This T cell receptor (beta chain) appears in the sequencing data of a study of control samples from healthy donors and cancer patients. The CDR3 covers 13 residues. The germline V gene encodes CDR1 LNHDA and CDR2 SQIVND (reference sequence). Trimming cost V 8 bases and J 2 bases, with 12 bases left between them. Clones were read by immunoSEQ multiplex PCR, and TCRdb kept only the in-frame ones, dropping some. The table includes 130,000 to 150,000 clones, roughly nine tenths detected once. The chain has TRBV19 and TRBJ1-1, with D unclear. The sample comprised blood. This clonotype was obtained from a woman aged 25 to 39 in good health. The CDR3 here is CASALYTNTEAFF. The CDR3 DNA reads as TGTGCCAGTGCATTATACACTAACACTGAAGCTTTCTTT.